This is a list of T cell receptor beta chains from one sample in a study of cytomegalovirus exposure and HLA in healthy donors. Repertoires were generated with immunoSEQ multiplex PCR, while TCRdb's copy carries only in-frame clones and drops some. This table has roughly 300,000 clones, roughly 90% appearing once. The source material was PBMCs. The receptors were gathered from a woman aged 18-29 years in good health and CMV-seronegative. Both conserved end residues are part of each CDR3. A D gene is named only where the DNA matches it firmly. Part of the rows lack a size; the others show once, few, many or a class for expanded clones.

j_call v_call cdr3_length clone_size d_call cdr3_aa cdr3_nt
TRBJ1-1 TRBV6-5 14 - TRBD1 CASSYGPGTGVFFF TGTGCCAGCAGTTACGGCCCCGGGACAGGGGTGTTTTTCTTT
TRBJ2-1 TRBV30 15 - TRBD2 CAWRGGGRGTNEQFF TGTGCCTGGCGAGGAGGCGGGAGGGGTACCAATGAGCAGTTCTTC
TRBJ1-1 TRBV14 15 - - CASSQDQGRAPEAFF TGTGCCAGCAGCCAAGATCAGGGCAGGGCCCCTGAAGCTTTCTTT
TRBJ1-1 TRBV30 13 once - CAWMAGMNTEAFF TGTGCCTGGATGGCAGGGATGAACACTGAAGCTTTCTTT
TRBJ2-7 TRBV5-1 15 - TRBD1 CASSLGQGNPNEQYF TGCGCCAGCAGCTTGGGACAGGGAAACCCTAACGAGCAGTACTTC
TRBJ2-7 TRBV19 15 - TRBD1 CASMAHRDRGHEQYF TGTGCCAGTATGGCCCACCGGGACAGGGGCCACGAGCAGTACTTC
TRBJ2-5 TRBV7-3 13 - - CASSLSRGETQYF TGTGCCAGCAGCTTAAGTCGAGGGGAGACCCAGTACTTC
TRBJ1-1 TRBV28 15 - TRBD1 CASSPGGTENTEAFF TGTGCCAGCAGCCCTGGTGGGACAGAGAACACTGAAGCTTTCTTT
TRBJ1-5 TRBV18 14 - TRBD1 CASSLDRDGQPQHF TGTGCCAGCTCGTTAGACAGGGACGGTCAGCCCCAGCATTTT
TRBJ1-1 TRBV30 13 - - CAWSGYRNTEAFF TGTGCCTGGAGTGGTTATAGGAACACTGAAGCTTTCTTT
TRBJ1-2 TRBV6-5 15 - - CASSYGVQGNYGYTF TGTGCCAGCAGTTACGGGGTCCAGGGTAACTATGGCTACACCTTC
TRBJ2-3 TRBV27 14 - - CASSPGVPTDTQYF TGTGCCAGCAGCCCGGGAGTTCCCACAGATACGCAGTATTTT
TRBJ1-1 TRBV28 16 - TRBD1 CASRIASTGVDTEAFF TGTGCCAGCAGGATAGCTTCGACAGGGGTTGACACTGAAGCTTTCTTT
TRBJ1-4 TRBV7-6 17 - - CASSSRPKGVANEKLFF TGTGCCAGCAGCTCCCGCCCAAAGGGGGTGGCTAATGAAAAACTGTTTTTT
TRBJ1-1 TRBV6-6 11 - - CATSEGFEAFF TGTGCCACCTCTGAGGGCTTTGAAGCTTTCTTT
TRBJ1-1 TRBV18 13 - - CASSPSKGGEAFF TGTGCCAGCTCACCCTCCAAGGGAGGAGAAGCTTTCTTT
TRBJ1-2 TRBV6-6 14 once - CASSSSGGLGGYTF TGTGCCAGCAGTTCTTCCGGGGGGCTGGGGGGCTACACCTTC
TRBJ2-1 TRBV11-1 14 - - CASRDYGDGNEQFF TGTGCCAGTCGTGACTACGGAGATGGTAATGAGCAGTTCTTC
TRBJ1-2 TRBV19 15 - TRBD1 CATTETGGWSYGYTF TGTGCCACCACGGAGACAGGGGGCTGGAGCTATGGCTACACCTTC
TRBJ1-4 TRBV28 13 - - CASREQGNEKLFF TGTGCCAGCAGAGAACAGGGTAATGAAAAACTGTTTTTT
TRBJ1-2 TRBV30 16 - - CAWRPLLGQTNYGYTF TGTGCCTGGAGACCCCTTCTCGGACAAACTAACTATGGCTACACCTTC
TRBJ2-7 TRBV5-4 12 once - CASSYGSYEQYF TGTGCCAGCAGCTACGGCTCCTACGAGCAGTACTTC
TRBJ2-5 TRBV7-2 16 - TRBD1 CASSLVPDRGKETQYF TGTGCCAGCAGCTTAGTCCCGGACAGGGGAAAAGAGACCCAGTACTTC
TRBJ2-1 TRBV7-3 17 - - CASSLTGGGDSYNEQFF TGTGCCAGCAGCTTAACGGGGGGAGGCGACTCCTACAATGAGCAGTTCTTC
TRBJ2-1 TRBV6-6 15 - - CASSSGLDRGSEQFF TGTGCCAGCAGTTCCGGACTGGATCGAGGGAGTGAGCAGTTCTTC
TRBJ2-1 TRBV18 15 - TRBD2 CASSPTTSAYNEQFF TGTGCCAGCTCACCTACGACTAGCGCCTACAATGAGCAGTTCTTC
TRBJ1-2 TRBV29-1 11 - TRBD1 CSVFGQGLYTF TGCAGCGTATTCGGACAGGGGCTTTACACCTTC
TRBJ2-7 TRBV11-2 13 - - CASRGMGSYEQYF TGTGCCAGCCGCGGGATGGGGTCCTACGAGCAGTACTTC
TRBJ2-3 TRBV29-1 12 once - CSVDGPPDTQYF TGCAGCGTTGATGGCCCCCCAGATACGCAGTATTTT
TRBJ2-3 TRBV20-1 11 - - CSARSPDTQYF TGCAGTGCTCGCAGTCCAGATACGCAGTATTTT
TRBJ2-3 TRBV28 15 - - CASSLRRAVMGTQYF TGTGCCAGCAGTTTAAGGAGGGCAGTTATGGGTACGCAGTATTTT
TRBJ1-1 TRBV14 14 - - CASSQDLAAGEAFF TGTGCCAGCAGCCAAGATCTCGCAGCGGGGGAAGCTTTCTTT
TRBJ2-1 TRBV6-6 13 few - CASSPRGVGEQFF TGTGCCAGCAGTCCCCGGGGAGTGGGTGAGCAGTTCTTC
TRBJ2-5 TRBV7-8 17 - - CASSLEGMGAYQETQYF TGTGCCAGCAGCTTAGAAGGGATGGGGGCCTACCAAGAGACCCAGTACTTC
TRBJ2-7 TRBV4-1 15 - TRBD2 CASSQDAGGLYEQYF TGCGCCAGCAGCCAAGACGCGGGGGGGCTCTACGAGCAGTACTTC
TRBJ2-1 TRBV13 16 once - CASSLKAASSYNEQFF TGTGCCAGCAGCCTAAAAGCGGCGAGCTCCTACAATGAGCAGTTCTTC
TRBJ2-3 TRBV5-1 14 - TRBD2 CASSWGLVSDTQYF TGCGCCAGCAGCTGGGGACTAGTTTCAGATACGCAGTATTTT
TRBJ2-4 TRBV19 14 once TRBD1 CASSITGGGNIQYF TGTGCCAGTAGTATTACAGGGGGCGGGAACATTCAGTACTTC
TRBJ2-7 TRBV9 15 - TRBD1 CASSPQDRLMHEQYF TGTGCCAGCAGCCCCCAGGACAGGCTGATGCACGAGCAGTACTTC
TRBJ2-1 TRBV5-6 17 - TRBD2 CASSLKSSGGAYNEQFF TGTGCCAGCAGCTTGAAGTCTAGCGGAGGGGCGTACAATGAGCAGTTCTTC
TRBJ2-5 TRBV7-9 14 - TRBD2 CATKGLVSGETQYF TGTGCCACCAAAGGACTAGTGAGCGGAGAGACCCAGTACTTC
TRBJ1-2 TRBV6-7 18 - TRBD1 CASSYWSIRKDRGHGYTF TGTGCCAGCAGTTACTGGTCAATTAGAAAGGACAGGGGACATGGCTACACCTTC
TRBJ2-3 TRBV4-1 16 - TRBD2 CASSQVLGTSIDTQYF TGCGCCAGCAGCCAAGTTCTCGGGACTAGCATAGATACGCAGTATTTT
TRBJ2-1 TRBV5-6 15 - - CASSLVLQSYNEQFF TGTGCCAGCAGCTTGGTCCTACAGTCCTACAATGAGCAGTTCTTC
TRBJ2-1 TRBV9 11 - - CASSVGGEQFF TGTGCCAGCAGCGTAGGCGGGGAGCAGTTCTTC
TRBJ2-5 TRBV9 14 - - CASSVAGTQETQYF TGTGCCAGCAGCGTAGCGGGAACTCAAGAGACCCAGTACTTC
TRBJ2-7 TRBV28 13 - TRBD2 CASSRTRFYEQYF TGTGCCAGCAGTCGGACTAGATTCTACGAGCAGTACTTC
TRBJ2-1 TRBV21-1 16 - - CASSTRLAGGDNEQFF TGTGCCAGCAGCACCCGACTAGCGGGAGGGGACAATGAGCAGTTCTTC